The clone carrying this TCR beta chain has a handful of counts. The antigen remains undetermined. The data belong to a study of T cell responses to AZD1222 COVID-19 vaccine. Whole-study findings and limits: Donors, mostly white British, included more females; clonal diversity was possibly underestimated.

The repertoire was sequenced with immunoSEQ multiplex PCR; TCRdb's copy has only in-frame clones and lacks some. The sample lists roughly 120,000 clones; approximately 90% were seen once. V was cut by 8 bases and J by 3 bases, with 13 bases left in between. The CDR3 runs to 13 residues. Germline loops: CDR1 MDHEN, CDR2 SYDVKM. V and J are TRBV28 and TRBJ1-2; D ambiguous. The source material was peripheral blood, sampled on day 0 of AZD1222 vaccination. This TCR derives from an adult in good health. The CDR3 region is CASSPGRYYGYTF. CDR3 DNA: TGTGCCAGCTCCCCTGGCAGATACTATGGCTACACCTTC.